This entry concerns a single TCR beta chain. The read halts 3 residues ahead of the CDR3 end, with the missing end drawn from the germline J gene. HPV was found by MY09/MY11 PCR and dot-blot genotyping. This CDR3 is built from 16 residues. Germline V CDR1 and CDR2: SGDLS, YYNGEE. The trim removed 4 bases at V and 3 bases at J, leaving 13 bases unmatched. This record belongs to a study of T cells in women clearing cervical HPV infection. For the study at large: Women with histologically confirmed HPV16-related CIN3 or worse, 2 with invasive cancer, served as cases.

Measured with immunoSEQ multiplex PCR; TCRdb has only the in-frame clones, and not every one. The repertoire shows about 20,000 clones; the top ten hold 5.5% to 8%. The chain carries TRBV9 and TRBJ2-7; the match to TRBD1 covers 7 bases. The sequence was obtained from a woman aged 18 to 69 with a cervical HPV16 infection that either progressed to CIN3+ or cleared (not recorded which). What was sequenced was blood buffy coat. The CDR3 bases that were read are TGTGCCAGCAGCCCGAAGGTGGGACAGACGCTCTACGAG. Its translation is CASSPKVGQTLYE. The whole CDR3 sequence is CASSPKVGQTLYEQYF. Full variable domain (rest looked up from reference TRBV9 and TRBJ2-7): DSGVTQTPKHLITATGQRVTLRCSPRSGDLSVYWYQQSLDQGLQFLIQYYNGEERAKGNILERFSAQQFPDLHSELNLSSLELGDSALYFCASSPKVGQTLYEQYFGPGTRLTVT.